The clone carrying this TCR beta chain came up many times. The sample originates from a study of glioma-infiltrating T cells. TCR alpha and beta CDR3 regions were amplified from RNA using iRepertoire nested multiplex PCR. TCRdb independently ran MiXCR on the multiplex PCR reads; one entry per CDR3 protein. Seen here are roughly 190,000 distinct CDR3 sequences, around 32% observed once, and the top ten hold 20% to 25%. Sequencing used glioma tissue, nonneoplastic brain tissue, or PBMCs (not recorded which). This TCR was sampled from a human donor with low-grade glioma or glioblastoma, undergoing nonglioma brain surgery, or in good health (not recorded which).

CDR3 sequence: CASSQDASATYEQYF. The DNA for the CDR3 is TGCGCCAGCAGCCAAGATGCTAGCGCAACCTACGAGCAGTACTTC. J is TRBJ2-7 and V is TRBV4-3, with a weak D call TRBD2 (6 bases). Trimming took 0 bases from V and 2 from J, leaving 11 bases between them. The CDR3 runs 15 residues. Germline V gene data show CDR1 as LGHNA and CDR2 as YSLEER.